The 22 T cell receptor beta chains in this list originate from one sample, sequenced in a study of control samples from healthy donors and cancer patients. Libraries were prepared by immunoSEQ multiplex PCR; TCRdb keeps only in-frame clonotypes and omits some of them. Here the sample spans 100,000 to 150,000 clones, roughly 84% being singletons. What was sequenced was blood. The receptors were sampled from a man between 18 and 35 years old in good health.

The genes are TRBV10-3 and TRBJ2-3; D unclear. V was shortened by 4 bases and J by 0 bases, with 11 bases between the two germline ends. In germline, CDR1 is ENHRY, CDR2 SYGVKD. The CDR3 contains 15 residues. CDR3 sequence (DNA): TGTGCCATCAGTGTCGGACCTAAAAGCACAGATACGCAGTATTTT. This translates into CAISVGPKSTDTQYF.

On this clone itself: The sample holds other DNA sequences that translate to the same CDR3. The chain employs TRBV27 and TRBJ2-2; no definite D call. Germline V gene sequence: CDR1 MNHEY, CDR2 SMNVEV (reference sequence). This CDR3 is 12 amino acids long. V was clipped by 5 bases and J by 2 bases, with 3 bases between them. The CDR3 nucleotides are TGTGCCAGCAGTCTAAACACCGGGGAGCTGTTTTTT. Translating it yields CASSLNTGELFF.

This clone has just one count. The chain uses TRBV28 and TRBJ1-5; 9 bases match TRBD1. Germline V CDR1 and CDR2: MDHEN, SYDVKM. V lost 9 bases, J lost 8 bases, and 14 bases stayed unmatched. This CDR3 has 15 residues. CDR3 protein: CASYANDRGMEPQHF. The CDR3, as DNA: TGTGCCAGTTACGCTAATGACAGGGGGATGGAGCCCCAGCATTTT.

The J gene is TRBJ2-3, the V gene TRBV24-1; a weak D match, TRBD1 (5 bases). Germline V gene lookup returns CDR1 KGHDR and CDR2 SFDVKD. The V end was cut by 4 bases, the J end by 5 bases, with 9 bases between. The CDR3 contains 13 residues. CDR3 residues: CATSEGVGDTQYF. In DNA form, the CDR3 reads TGTGCCACCAGTGAAGGGGTAGGAGATACGCAGTATTTT.

J is TRBJ2-7 and V is TRBV11-1; a weak D match, TRBD2 (7 bases). V lost 3 bases, J lost 3 bases, and 9 bases lay in between. Germline CDR1 is SGHAT and CDR2 is FQDESV (reference sequence). The CDR3 is 13 residues long. The CDR3 DNA reads as TGTGCCAGCAGCTTGAGGGGGGGCTACGAGCAGTACTTC. This encodes CASSLRGGYEQYF.

The chain is built from TRBV15 and TRBJ1-4; D is unresolved. V lost 3 bases and J lost 7, with 15 bases in between. Germline V gene data show CDR1 as LNHNV and CDR2 as YYDKDF (reference sequence). The CDR3 is 15 residues long. The CDR3 nucleotides read TGTGCCACCAGCAGGGTGAACACGGCTTTTGAAAAACTGTTTTTT. The encoded protein is CATSRVNTAFEKLFF.

CDR3 amino acids: CATNTNTGAALLAQYF. The DNA of the CDR3 is TGTGCCACCAACACTAACACCGGGGCTGCGCTACTGGCCCAGTACTTC. The V call is TRBV24-1, the J call TRBJ2-5, with D perhaps matching TRBD1 or TRBD2 (5 bases each). V lost 8 bases and J 9 bases, leaving 27 bases between the germline ends. In germline, CDR1 is KGHDR, CDR2 SFDVKD. CDR3 size: 16 residues.

This clone was seen only a few times. The chain links TRBV29-1 to TRBJ2-6; no firm D call. V was cut by 3 bases and J by 0 bases, with 3 bases left in between. CDR1 is SQVTM, CDR2 ANQGSEA, per germline. CDR3 length: 13 amino acids. This CDR3 is CSVDGSGANVLTF. The CDR3 DNA reads TGCAGCGTTGACGGCTCTGGGGCCAACGTCCTGACTTTC. Variable domain in full (rest from reference TRBV29-1 and TRBJ2-6): SAVISQKPSRDICQRGTSLTIQCQVDSQVTMMFWYRQQPGQSLTLIATANQGSEATYESGFVIDKFPISRPNLTFSTLTVSNMSPEDSSIYLCSVDGSGANVLTFGAGSRLTVL.

This chain uses TRBV2 with TRBJ2-1; 10 bases match TRBD2. CDR1 and CDR2 (germline): SNHLY, FYNNEI. This CDR3 comprises 16 residues. J was trimmed by 9 bases and V by 8 bases; bases with no gene match: 16. CDR3: CASPGFTSGIRSEQFF. The CDR3 coding sequence is TGTGCCAGCCCCGGGTTCACTAGCGGGATAAGAAGTGAGCAGTTCTTC.

This clone was seen once. The chain recombines TRBV6-4 with TRBJ2-1, with 8 bases aligning to TRBD2. The CDR3 consists of 15 residues. The junction had 4 bases not matched to a gene; V was cut back by 3 bases and J by 3 bases. Germline V lookup: CDR1 MRHNA, CDR2 SNTAGT. CDR3 nucleotide sequence: TGTGCCAGCAGTGAAGGAGCGGGAGACTACAATGAGCAGTTCTTC. This codes for CASSEGAGDYNEQFF.

The chain uses TRBV19 and TRBJ2-1; D is possibly TRBD1 (5 bases). The CDR3 is made up of 13 amino acids. Trimming shortened V by 3 bases and J by 6 bases, and 9 bases separated the two germline ends. Germline V gene data show CDR1 as LNHDA and CDR2 as SQIVND (reference sequence). CDR3 nucleotide sequence: TGTGCCAGTAGTATCGACAGAGCCAATGAGCAGTTCTTC. Translated, it gives CASSIDRANEQFF.

The chain employs TRBV5-6 and TRBJ1-1, with D possibly matching TRBD1 (6 bases). Germline CDR1 and CDR2: SGHDT and YYEEEE. This CDR3 contains 15 residues. Deletions cut 4 bases from V and 8 bases from J, with 21 bases between. CDR3 protein: CASSLKNQGSGEAFF. For the CDR3, the DNA is TGTGCCAGCAGCCTGAAGAATCAGGGGAGCGGGGAAGCTTTCTTT. The variable domain in full, completed from reference TRBV5-6 and TRBJ1-1, reads DAGVTQSPTHLIKTRGQQVTLRCSPKSGHDTVSWYQQALGQGPQFIFQYYEEEERQRGNFPDRFSGHQFPNYSSELNVNALLLGDSALYLCASSLKNQGSGEAFFGQGTRLTVV.

The V call is TRBV6-2 or TRBV6-3, the J call TRBJ2-5, with no clear D. The CDR3 covers 14 residues. Germline CDR1 MNHEY, CDR2 SVGEGT. The V end lost 2 bases, the J end lost 5 bases, and 12 bases lay between the germline ends. The CDR3 DNA is TGTGCCAGCAGTTACGGCCCGGGTGGGGAGACCCAGTACTTC. This sequence encodes CASSYGPGGETQYF.

The genes are TRBV9 and TRBJ2-2; possible D gene TRBD2, 6 bases. The germline V gene has CDR1 SGDLS and CDR2 YYNGEE. V lost 0 bases and J 6 bases, leaving 15 bases between the germline ends. This CDR3 contains 16 residues. CDR3 DNA sequence: TGTGCCAGCAGCGTAGCTGCGGCGGGAAGGGCCGGGGAGCTGTTTTTT. Its translation: CASSVAAAGRAGELFF.

The CDR3, as DNA: TGTGCCAGCAGCTACGGGACCGGGAACACTGAAGCTTTCTTT. As protein: CASSYGTGNTEAFF. This chain uses TRBV7-8 with TRBJ1-1; a possible D gene is TRBD1 (5 bases). Germline V lookup: CDR1 SGHVS, CDR2 FQNEAQ. V lost 4 bases and J 1 base, leaving 10 bases between the germline ends. This CDR3 contains 14 residues.

V and J are TRBV12-2 and TRBJ2-2; TRBD1 is the table's D call, not checked against the DNA. TRBV12-2 is reported as a pseudogene. The CDR3 is 17 amino acids. The CDR3 reads CASRYYTGTGLGGELFF. The CDR3 DNA sequence: TGTGCAAGTCGCTACTATACCGGGACAGGGTTGGGCGGGGAGCTGTTTTTT.

The V gene is TRBV10-3, the J gene TRBJ2-7; 9 bases are shared with TRBD2. The CDR3 runs 15 residues. Unmatched junction bases numbered 7, after V lost 6 bases and J lost 1 base. Per the germline V gene, CDR1 is ENHRY and CDR2 is SYGVKD. The chain's CDR3 is CAIRPSGITSYEQYF. The CDR3 DNA reads TGTGCCATCAGACCTAGCGGGATAACTTCCTACGAGCAGTACTTC.

The gene calls are TRBV10-2 and TRBJ2-7; 8 nucleotides match TRBD2. After removal of 5 bases from V and 4 bases from J, the junction contained 7 bases not matched to a gene. Germline V gives CDR1 WSHSY, CDR2 SAAADI. The length of the CDR3 is 14 residues. CDR3 amino acids: CASSPTSGGYEQYF. CDR3 sequence (DNA): TGCGCCAGCAGTCCCACCAGCGGGGGTTACGAGCAGTACTTC.

The chain couples TRBV14 to TRBJ2-1; TRBD2 matches at 8 bases. The CDR3 totals 11 residues. The V segment lost 5 bases and the J segment 14 bases; nucleotides outside the gene matches: 5. Germline V gives CDR1 SGHDN, CDR2 FVKESK. The DNA for the CDR3 is TGTGCCAGCAGCGTGAGCGGGAGAAAGTTCTTC. Amino acids: CASSVSGRKFF.

This clone was detected only a few times. V gene TRBV6-5 combines with J gene TRBJ2-2; D unclear. Trimming stripped 7 bases from V and 0 bases from J, with 9 bases between. CDR1 MNHEY and CDR2 SVGAGI come from the germline V gene. This CDR3 is built from 14 residues. CDR3 coding DNA: TGTGCCAGCAATAGGGCCACGAACACCGGGGAGCTGTTTTTT. Translation: CASNRATNTGELFF.

Only one count was recorded for this clone. The chain joins TRBV5-4 to TRBJ1-1; D ambiguous. This CDR3 has 12 residues. The V end was cut by 10 bases, the J end by 0 bases, with 10 bases between. Germline CDR1 is SGHNT and CDR2 is YYREEE (reference sequence). The CDR3 DNA follows: TGTGCCTCCAATGAATTGAACACTGAAGCTTTCTTT. This gives the protein CASNELNTEAFF.

This clone has only one observation. The chain is built from TRBV6-5 and TRBJ2-1; D call uncertain. CDR1 and CDR2 (germline): MNHEY, SVGAGI. V lost 7 bases, J lost 6 bases, and 13 bases lay in between. CDR3 length: 13 amino acids. The CDR3 loop reads CASKPFWVNEQFF. DNA of the CDR3: TGTGCCAGCAAGCCGTTTTGGGTCAATGAGCAGTTCTTC.